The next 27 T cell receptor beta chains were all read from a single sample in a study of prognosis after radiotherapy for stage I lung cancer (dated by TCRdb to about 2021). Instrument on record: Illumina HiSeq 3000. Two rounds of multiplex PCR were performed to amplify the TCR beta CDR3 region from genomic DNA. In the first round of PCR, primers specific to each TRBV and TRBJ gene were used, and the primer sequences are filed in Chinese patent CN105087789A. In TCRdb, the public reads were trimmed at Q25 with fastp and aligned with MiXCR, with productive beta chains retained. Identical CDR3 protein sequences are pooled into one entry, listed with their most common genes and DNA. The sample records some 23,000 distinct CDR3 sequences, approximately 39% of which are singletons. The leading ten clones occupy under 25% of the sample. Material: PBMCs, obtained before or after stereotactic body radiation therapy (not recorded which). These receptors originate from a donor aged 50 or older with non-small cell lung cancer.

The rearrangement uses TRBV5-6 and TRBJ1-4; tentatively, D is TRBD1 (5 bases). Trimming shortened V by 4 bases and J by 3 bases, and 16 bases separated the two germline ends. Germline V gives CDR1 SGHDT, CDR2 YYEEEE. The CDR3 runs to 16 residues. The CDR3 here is CASSHGGGLANEKLFF. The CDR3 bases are TGTGCCAGCAGCCACGGTGGGGGACTGGCTAATGAAAAACTGTTTTTT.

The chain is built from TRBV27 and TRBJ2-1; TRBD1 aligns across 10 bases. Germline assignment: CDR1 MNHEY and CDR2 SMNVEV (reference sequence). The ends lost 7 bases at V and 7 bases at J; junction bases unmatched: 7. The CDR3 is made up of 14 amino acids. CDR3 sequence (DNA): TGTGCCAGCACCCGGGACAGGGGAAGGAATGAGCAGTTCTTC. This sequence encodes CASTRDRGRNEQFF.

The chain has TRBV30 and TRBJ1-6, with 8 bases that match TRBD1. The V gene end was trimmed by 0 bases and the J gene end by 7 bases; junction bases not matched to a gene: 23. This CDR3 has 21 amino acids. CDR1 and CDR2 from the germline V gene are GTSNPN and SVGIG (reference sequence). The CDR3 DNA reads TGTGCCTGGAGTGTAACCGGGGACACGCGCACCGGCAGGGGGCGGAATTCACCCCTCCACTTT. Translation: CAWSVTGDTRTGRGRNSPLHF.

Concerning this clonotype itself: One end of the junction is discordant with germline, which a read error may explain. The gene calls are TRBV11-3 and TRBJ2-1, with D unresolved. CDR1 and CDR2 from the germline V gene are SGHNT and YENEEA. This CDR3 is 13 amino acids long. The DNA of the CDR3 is TGTGCCAGCAGCCCCCGTCAGTGCTATGATCAGTTCTTC. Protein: CASSPRQCYDQFF.

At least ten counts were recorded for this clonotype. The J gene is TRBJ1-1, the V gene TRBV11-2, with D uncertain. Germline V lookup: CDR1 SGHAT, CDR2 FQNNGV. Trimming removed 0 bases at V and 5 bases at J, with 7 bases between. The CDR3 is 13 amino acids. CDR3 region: CASSLEQSTEAFF. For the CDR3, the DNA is TGTGCCAGCAGCTTAGAACAGTCAACTGAAGCTTTCTTT. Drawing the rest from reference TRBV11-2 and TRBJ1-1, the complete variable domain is EAGVAQSPRYKIIEKRQSVAFWCNPISGHATLYWYQQILGQGPKLLIQFQNNGVVDDSQLPKDRFSAERLKGVDSTLKIQPAKLEDSAVYLCASSLEQSTEAFFGQGTRLTVV.

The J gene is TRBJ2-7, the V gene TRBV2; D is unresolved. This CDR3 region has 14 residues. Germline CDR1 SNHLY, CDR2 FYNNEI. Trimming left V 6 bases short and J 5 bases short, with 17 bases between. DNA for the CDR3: TGTGCCAGCAGAATGGGATATGGGTGGGACGAGCAGTACTTC. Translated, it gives CASRMGYGWDEQYF.

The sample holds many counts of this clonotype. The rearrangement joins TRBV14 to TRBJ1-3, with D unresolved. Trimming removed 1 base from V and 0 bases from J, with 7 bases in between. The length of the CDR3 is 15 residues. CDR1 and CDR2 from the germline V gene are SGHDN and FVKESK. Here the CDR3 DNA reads TGTGCCAGCAGCCAAGGACGGACCTCTGGAAACACCATATATTTT. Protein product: CASSQGRTSGNTIYF.

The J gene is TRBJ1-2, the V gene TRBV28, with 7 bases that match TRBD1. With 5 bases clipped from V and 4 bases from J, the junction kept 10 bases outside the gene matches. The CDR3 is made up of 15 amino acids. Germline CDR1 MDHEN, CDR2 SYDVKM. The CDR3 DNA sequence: TGTGCCAGCAGTCTGACAGGGTCCGGGGCCTATGGCTACACCTTC. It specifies CASSLTGSGAYGYTF.

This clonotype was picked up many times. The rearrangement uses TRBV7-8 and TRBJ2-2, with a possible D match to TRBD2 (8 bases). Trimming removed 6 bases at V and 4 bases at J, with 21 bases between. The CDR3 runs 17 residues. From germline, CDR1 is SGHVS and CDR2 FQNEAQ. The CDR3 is CASSQGDGRAATGELFF. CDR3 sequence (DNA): TGTGCCAGCAGTCAGGGGGACGGGAGGGCCGCCACCGGGGAGCTGTTTTTT.

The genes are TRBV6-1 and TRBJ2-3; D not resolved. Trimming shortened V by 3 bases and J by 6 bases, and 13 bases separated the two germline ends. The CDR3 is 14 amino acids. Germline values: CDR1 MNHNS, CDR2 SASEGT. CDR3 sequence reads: CASSELWGFDTQYF. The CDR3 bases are TGTGCCAGCAGTGAGCTATGGGGATTCGATACGCAGTATTTT.

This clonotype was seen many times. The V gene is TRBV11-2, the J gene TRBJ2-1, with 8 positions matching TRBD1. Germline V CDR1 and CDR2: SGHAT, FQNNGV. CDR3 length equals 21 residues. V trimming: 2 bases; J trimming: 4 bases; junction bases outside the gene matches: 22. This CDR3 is CASSLNRLVFLLGQGYNEQFF. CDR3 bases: TGTGCCAGCAGCTTAAACCGCCTCGTATTCCTGTTAGGACAGGGATACAATGAGCAGTTCTTC.

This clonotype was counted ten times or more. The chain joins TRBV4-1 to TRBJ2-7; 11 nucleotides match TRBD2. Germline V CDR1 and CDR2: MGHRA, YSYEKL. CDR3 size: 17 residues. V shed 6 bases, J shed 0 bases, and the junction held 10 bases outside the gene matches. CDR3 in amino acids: CASSGLAGILSSYEQYF. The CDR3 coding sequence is TGCGCCAGCAGTGGACTAGCGGGTATTTTGAGCTCCTACGAGCAGTACTTC.

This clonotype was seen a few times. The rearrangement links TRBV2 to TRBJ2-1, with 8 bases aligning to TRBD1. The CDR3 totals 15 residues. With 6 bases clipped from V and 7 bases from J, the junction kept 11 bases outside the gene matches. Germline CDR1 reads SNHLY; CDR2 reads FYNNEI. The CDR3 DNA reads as TGTGCCAGCAGGCTAATTAGGACAGGGAGTAATGAGCAGTTCTTC. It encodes CASRLIRTGSNEQFF.

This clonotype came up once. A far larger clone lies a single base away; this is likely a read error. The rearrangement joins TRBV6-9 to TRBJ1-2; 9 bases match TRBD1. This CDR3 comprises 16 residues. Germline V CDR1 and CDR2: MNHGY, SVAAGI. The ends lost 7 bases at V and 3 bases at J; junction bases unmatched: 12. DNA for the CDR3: TGTGCCAGCATTAAACAATCCGGGACAGGGTACTATGGCTACACCTTC. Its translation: CASIKQSGTGYYGYTF.

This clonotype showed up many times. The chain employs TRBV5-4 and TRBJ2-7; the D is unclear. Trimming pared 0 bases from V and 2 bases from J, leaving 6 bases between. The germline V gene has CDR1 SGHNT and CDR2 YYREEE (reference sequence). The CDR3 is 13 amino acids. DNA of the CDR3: TGTGCCAGCAGCTTGGACACAACCTACGAGCAGTACTTC. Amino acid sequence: CASSLDTTYEQYF.

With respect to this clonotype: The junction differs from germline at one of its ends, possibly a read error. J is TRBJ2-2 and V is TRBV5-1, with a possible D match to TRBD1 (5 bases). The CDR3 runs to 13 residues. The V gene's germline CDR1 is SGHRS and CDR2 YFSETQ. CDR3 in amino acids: CASSLGGAGQLFF. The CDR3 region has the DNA TGCGCCAGCAGCTTAGGTGGGGCCGGGCAGCTGTTTTTT.

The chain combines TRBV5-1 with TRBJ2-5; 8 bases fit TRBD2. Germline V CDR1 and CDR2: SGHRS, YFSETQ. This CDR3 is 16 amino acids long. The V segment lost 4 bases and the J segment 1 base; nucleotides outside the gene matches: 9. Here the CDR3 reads CASSVGPAGVQETQYF. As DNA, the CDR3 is TGCGCCAGCAGCGTCGGGCCAGCGGGAGTCCAAGAGACCCAGTACTTC.

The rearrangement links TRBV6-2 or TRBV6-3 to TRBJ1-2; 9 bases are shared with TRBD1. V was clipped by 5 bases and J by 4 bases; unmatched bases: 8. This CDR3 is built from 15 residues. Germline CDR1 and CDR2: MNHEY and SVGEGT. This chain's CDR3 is CASSRGQGTTYGYTF. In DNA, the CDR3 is TGTGCCAGCAGTCGCGGACAGGGGACCACCTATGGCTACACCTTC.

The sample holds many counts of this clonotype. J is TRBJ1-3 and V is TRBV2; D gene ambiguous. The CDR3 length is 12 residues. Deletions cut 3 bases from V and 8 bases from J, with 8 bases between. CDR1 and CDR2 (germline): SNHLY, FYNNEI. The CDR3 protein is CASSEEGYTIYF. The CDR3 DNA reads TGTGCCAGCAGTGAGGAGGGATACACCATATATTTT.

CDR3: CATSDGSAGIQHF. The CDR3 DNA follows: TGTGCCACCAGTGATGGAAGCGCGGGGATCCAGCATTTT. V gene TRBV24-1 combines with J gene TRBJ1-5; D is ambiguous. The CDR3 totals 13 residues. CDR1 is KGHDR and CDR2 is SFDVKD in the germline V gene. V was cut by 3 bases and J by 12 bases, with 14 bases left in between.

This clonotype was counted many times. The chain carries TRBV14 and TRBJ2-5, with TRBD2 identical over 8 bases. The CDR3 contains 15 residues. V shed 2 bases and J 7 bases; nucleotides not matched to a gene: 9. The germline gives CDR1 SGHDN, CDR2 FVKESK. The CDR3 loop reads CASSQLTSARGTQYF. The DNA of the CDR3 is TGTGCCAGCAGCCAATTGACTAGCGCCAGGGGGACCCAGTACTTC.

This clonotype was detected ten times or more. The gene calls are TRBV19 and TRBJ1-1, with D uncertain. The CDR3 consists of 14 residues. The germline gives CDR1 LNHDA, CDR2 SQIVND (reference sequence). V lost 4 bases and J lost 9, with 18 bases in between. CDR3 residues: CASSSTAGPQKAFF. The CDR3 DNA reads TGTGCCAGTAGTAGCACAGCGGGTCCCCAAAAAGCTTTCTTT.

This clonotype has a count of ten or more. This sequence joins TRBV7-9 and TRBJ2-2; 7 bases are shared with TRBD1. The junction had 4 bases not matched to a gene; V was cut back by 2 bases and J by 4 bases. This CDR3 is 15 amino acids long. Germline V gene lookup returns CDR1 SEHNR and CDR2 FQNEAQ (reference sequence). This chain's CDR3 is CASSLLQGVTGELFF. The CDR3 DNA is TGTGCCAGCAGCTTACTCCAGGGGGTCACCGGGGAGCTGTTTTTT.

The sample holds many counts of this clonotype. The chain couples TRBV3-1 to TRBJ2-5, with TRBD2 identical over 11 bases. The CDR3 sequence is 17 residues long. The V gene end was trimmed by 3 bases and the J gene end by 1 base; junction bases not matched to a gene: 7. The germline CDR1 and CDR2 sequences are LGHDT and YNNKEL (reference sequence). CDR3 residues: CASSQGSGLAVQETQYF. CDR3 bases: TGTGCCAGCAGCCAGGGATCGGGACTAGCGGTCCAAGAGACCCAGTACTTC.

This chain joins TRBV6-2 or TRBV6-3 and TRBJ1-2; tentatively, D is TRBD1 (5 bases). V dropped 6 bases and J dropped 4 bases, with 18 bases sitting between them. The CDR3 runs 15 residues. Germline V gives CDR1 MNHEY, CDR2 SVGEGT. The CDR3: CASSFGMGLCYGYTF. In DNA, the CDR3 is TGTGCCAGCAGCTTCGGCATGGGACTTTGCTATGGCTACACCTTC.

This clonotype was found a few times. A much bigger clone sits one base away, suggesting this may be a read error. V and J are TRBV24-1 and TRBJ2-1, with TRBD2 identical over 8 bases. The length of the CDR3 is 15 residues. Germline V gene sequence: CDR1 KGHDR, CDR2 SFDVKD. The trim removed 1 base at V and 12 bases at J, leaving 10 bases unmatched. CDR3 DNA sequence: TGTGCCACCAGTGATTTTAGTAGCGGGGCCCTCTGGCAGTTCTTC. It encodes CATSDFSSGALWQFF.

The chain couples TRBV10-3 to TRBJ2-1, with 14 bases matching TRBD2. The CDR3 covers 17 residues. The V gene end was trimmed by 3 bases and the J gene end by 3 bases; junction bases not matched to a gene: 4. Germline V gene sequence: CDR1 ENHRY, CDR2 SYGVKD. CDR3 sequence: CAISDRGLAGDYNEQFF. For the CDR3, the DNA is TGTGCCATCAGTGACCGGGGACTAGCGGGGGACTACAATGAGCAGTTCTTC.